Listed below are T cell receptor beta chains from one sample, sequenced in a study of T cells after posttransplantation cyclophosphamide. Produced via immunoSEQ multiplex PCR; TCRdb's table is partial and in-frame only. The sample contains more than 25,000 clones, none of them singletons. Sequences were obtained from PBMCs. Receptors were obtained from a man in his fifties in good health, CMV-negative, and a related stem cell transplant donor. The CDR3 runs from the conserved cysteine through the conserved F or W.

V	J	CDR3
TRBV11-3	TRBJ2-2	CASSLNRRGGPGELFF
TRBV27	TRBJ2-7	CASSHKGAFQNYEQYF
TRBV7-9	TRBJ1-1	CASSLQGARGAEAFF
TRBV18	TRBJ2-3	CASSHSGGATDTQYF
TRBV7-5	TRBJ1-1	CVRSLSRTDLNTEAFF
TRBV5-8	TRBJ2-1	CASSLGGTSGGYGEQFF
TRBV5-1	TRBJ2-3	CASSGVGVDTQYF
TRBV4-1	TRBJ2-7	CASSHGGFYEQYF
TRBV6-5	TRBJ2-5	CASRRGTQETQYF
TRBV6-5	TRBJ1-1	CASSYYVEAEAFF
TRBV14	TRBJ1-6	CASSFGQGINSPLHF
TRBV18	TRBJ1-2	CASSLEIRGYGYTF
TRBV2	TRBJ1-3	CARTEDRNTIYF
TRBV13	TRBJ1-4	CASSLGGIAGNTKGEKLFF
TRBV14	TRBJ2-3	CASSPLGQGYDTQYF
TRBV28	TRBJ2-2	CASSPSQDSNTGELFF
TRBV10-3	TRBJ2-2	CAMTSGSKTGELFF
TRBV2	TRBJ2-5	CASSGSRETQYF
TRBV4-2	TRBJ2-3	CASSQGTDDTQYF
TRBV11-2	TRBJ2-5	CASSLDFRTSGETQYF
TRBV4-2	TRBJ1-2	CASSRDRGYGYTF
TRBV5-1	TRBJ2-7	CASALSGGNEQYF
TRBV25-1	TRBJ2-1	CASSEYKGLDEQFF
TRBV18	TRBJ2-3	CASSPTRAPDTQYF
TRBV6-1	TRBJ1-2	CASSVVDRAYTF
TRBV7-2	TRBJ2-2	CASSSRGGLGTGELFF
TRBV29-1	TRBJ2-5	CSLIAGNAETQYF
TRBV5-1	TRBJ2-5	CASAIGGDQETQYF
TRBV18	TRBJ1-1	CASSLAEQGAGWNTEAFF
TRBV7-8	TRBJ2-1	CASSLVAGAPHEQFF
TRBV30	TRBJ1-5	CAWSYRGQPQHF
TRBV28	TRBJ2-7	CASTWTSGSSYEQYF
TRBV30	.	CALGLAVSYEQYF
TRBV29-1	TRBJ2-2	CSVKGAGVDTGELFF
TRBV5-1	TRBJ2-6	CASSLYGGVSGANVLTF
TRBV5-1	TRBJ2-3	CASSRARSAGDTQYF
TRBV4-2	TRBJ1-1	CASSQASSKGGAGEAFF
TRBV27	TRBJ2-1	CASSLSSSGYHEQFF
TRBV5-1	TRBJ2-5	CASIGTPGETQYF
TRBV7-9	TRBJ1-1	CASSPTRGQNTEAFF